This T cell receptor beta chain derives from a study of shared T cell receptors in the human thymus. CDR1 is SEHNR, CDR2 FQNEAQ, per germline (reference sequence). The CDR3 covers 15 residues. The germline V and J ends were trimmed by 4 bases and 2 bases, with 15 bases remaining between them. Assay used: immunoSEQ multiplex PCR; TCRdb lists only in-frame clones, some missing. The sample shows 500,000 to 850,000 clones, more than 70% of them seen only once. This sample also appeared in a second study, on human thymus T cells. As reported in that work: It was healthy Finnish infants having corrective surgery for congenital heart defects who were the donors. Corrective cardiac surgery supplied the resected thymus tissue. Apparent skewing of V and J gene usage characterized both thymic and blood repertoires. What related research reported was that thymic repertoires overlapped highly among unrelated individuals.

The TCR comes from a boy under two years old with a congenital heart defect. The sequencing input was thymocytes. The chain links TRBV7-9 to TRBJ2-7, with D tentatively TRBD2 (6 bases). CDR3 in DNA: TGTGCCAGCAGCTCCGCGCCTCTAGCGACCTACGAGCAGTACTTC. Amino acid sequence: CASSSAPLATYEQYF. Full variable domain (remainder filled in from reference TRBV7-9 and TRBJ2-7): DTGVSQNPRHKITKRGQNVTFRCDPISEHNRLYWYRQTLGQGPEFLTYFQNEAQLEKSRLLSDRFSAERPKGSFSTLEIQRTEQGDSAMYLCASSSAPLATYEQYFGPGTRLTVT.